This entry describes one T cell receptor (beta chain). Antigen: not known. The sample comes from a study of radiotherapy plus CTLA-4 blockade in lung cancer. Alongside CTLA-4 blockade with ipilimumab, patients with chemo-refractory metastatic non-small-cell lung cancer received focal radiation. The junction had 13 bases not matched to a gene; V was cut back by 5 bases and J by 9 bases. The CDR3 extends over 15 amino acids. CDR1 MNHEY and CDR2 SVGAGI come from the germline V gene. Study conclusions and caveats: Blood TCR clones of tumor origin expanded after radiotherapy plus ipilimumab.

TCRdb keeps only in-frame clones here, not all; method: immunoSEQ multiplex PCR. The sample lists 27,000 or so clones, approximately 80% occurring once. J is TRBJ2-1 and V is TRBV6-5, with TRBD2 identical over 7 bases. This TCR derives from a human donor with non-small cell lung cancer that progressed on radiotherapy plus ipilimumab. The sequenced sample was peripheral blood, obtained from a patient treated with radiotherapy plus ipilimumab. CDR3 DNA: TGTGCCAGCAGTCCTACTAGCGCCACGGACGGTGAGCAGTTCTTC. Residues: CASSPTSATDGEQFF.